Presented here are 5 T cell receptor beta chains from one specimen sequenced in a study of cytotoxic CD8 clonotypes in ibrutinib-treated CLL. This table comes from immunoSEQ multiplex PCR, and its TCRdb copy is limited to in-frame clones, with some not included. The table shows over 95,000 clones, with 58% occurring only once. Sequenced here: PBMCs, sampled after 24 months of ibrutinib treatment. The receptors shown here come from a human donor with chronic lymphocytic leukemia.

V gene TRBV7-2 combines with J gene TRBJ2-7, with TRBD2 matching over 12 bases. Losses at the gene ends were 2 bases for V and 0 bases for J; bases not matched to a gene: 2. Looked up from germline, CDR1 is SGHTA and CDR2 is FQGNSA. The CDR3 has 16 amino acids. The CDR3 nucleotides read TGTGCCAGCAGCTTATCGACTAGCGGGGGCTCCTACGAGCAGTACTTC. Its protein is CASSLSTSGGSYEQYF.

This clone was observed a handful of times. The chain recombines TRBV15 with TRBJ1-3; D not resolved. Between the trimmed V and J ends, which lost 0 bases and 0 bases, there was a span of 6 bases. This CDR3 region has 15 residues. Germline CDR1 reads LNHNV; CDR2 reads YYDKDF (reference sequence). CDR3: CATSRDRLSGNTIYF. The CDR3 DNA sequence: TGTGCCACCAGCAGAGATCGGCTCTCTGGAAACACCATATATTTT.

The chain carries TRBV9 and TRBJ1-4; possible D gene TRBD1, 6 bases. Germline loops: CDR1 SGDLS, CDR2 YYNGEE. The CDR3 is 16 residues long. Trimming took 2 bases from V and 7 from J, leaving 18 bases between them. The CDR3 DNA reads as TGTGCCAGCAGCGTTAGCTCTCCAGGGGCTGGTGAAAAACTGTTTTTT. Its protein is CASSVSSPGAGEKLFF.

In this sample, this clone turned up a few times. The CDR3 coding sequence is TGTGCCAGCAGTTTAGGGGCCTTAAAAGCCTCTGGAAACACCATATATTTT. This encodes CASSLGALKASGNTIYF. The chain couples TRBV28 to TRBJ1-3, with D possibly TRBD1 on 5 matching bases. CDR3 size: 17 residues. Germline V gives CDR1 MDHEN, CDR2 SYDVKM. The germline V and J ends were trimmed by 2 bases and 0 bases, with 14 bases remaining between them.

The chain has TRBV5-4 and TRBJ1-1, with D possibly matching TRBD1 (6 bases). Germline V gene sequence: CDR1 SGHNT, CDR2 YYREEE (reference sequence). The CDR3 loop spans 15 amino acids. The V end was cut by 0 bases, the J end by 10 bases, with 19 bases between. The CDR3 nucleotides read TGTGCCAGCAGCTTGGCGTCCAGGGGCCCGGATCGAGCTTTCTTT. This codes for CASSLASRGPDRAFF.